These 32 T cell receptor beta chains originate from one sample sequenced in a study of blood T cell repertoires in COVID-19. Sequencing was performed with immunoSEQ multiplex PCR; in TCRdb, only in-frame clones are kept and a portion is missing. The sample yields about 400,000 clones, 85% to 90% seen once. Sequencing was carried out using PBMCs or T cells enriched from blood (not recorded which). All receptors derive from a woman aged 25 to 39 who had recovered from COVID-19.

The rearrangement uses TRBV6-5 and TRBJ2-5; 9 nucleotides line up with TRBD2. This CDR3 region has 13 residues. The ends lost 11 bases at V and 5 bases at J; junction bases unmatched: 9. Looked up from germline, CDR1 is MNHEY and CDR2 is SVGAGI. The CDR3 protein is CACRASGTETQYF. The CDR3 DNA is TGTGCCTGCCGGGCTAGCGGGACGGAGACCCAGTACTTC.

V is TRBV10-3 and J is TRBJ2-7; no clear D. This CDR3 has 13 amino acids. Germline values: CDR1 ENHRY, CDR2 SYGVKD. Trimming left V 3 bases short and J 6 bases short, with 12 bases between. The CDR3 DNA sequence: TGTGCCATCAGTGACCTACCCCATAGCGAGCAGTACTTC. It codes for CAISDLPHSEQYF.

This clone appeared a single time. The chain links TRBV2 to TRBJ2-1; D not certain. The V gene's germline CDR1 is SNHLY and CDR2 FYNNEI. The length of the CDR3 is 12 residues. V was trimmed by 3 bases and J by 9 bases, leaving 9 bases between them. The CDR3 bases are TGTGCCAGCAGTGAGTTCTTCCCTGAGCAGTTCTTC. This encodes CASSEFFPEQFF.

The genes are TRBV7-2 and TRBJ2-7; 10 bases agree with TRBD2. V lost 5 bases, J lost 0 bases, and 4 bases stayed unmatched. This CDR3 has 15 amino acids. Germline CDR1 SGHTA, CDR2 FQGNSA. The CDR3 sequence is CASSPGLARSYEQYF. The CDR3 DNA is TGTGCCAGCAGCCCGGGACTAGCGCGCTCCTACGAGCAGTACTTC. The whole variable domain, remainder taken from reference TRBV7-2 and TRBJ2-7, is GAGVSQSPSNKVTEKGKDVELRCDPISGHTALYWYRQSLGQGLEFLIYFQGNSAPDKSGLPSDRFSAERTGGSVSTLTIQRTQQEDSAVYLCASSPGLARSYEQYFGPGTRLTVT.

The chain has TRBV28 and TRBJ1-2, with D perhaps matching TRBD1 (5 bases). V lost 6 bases and J lost 4, with 12 bases in between. There are 13 residues in the CDR3. Germline V gene lookup returns CDR1 MDHEN and CDR2 SYDVKM. CDR3 nucleotides: TGTGCCAGCAGCCAAAGGGGTGGCTATGGCTACACCTTC. Translation gives CASSQRGGYGYTF.

The chain links TRBV15 to TRBJ2-7; 9 positions match TRBD1. The CDR3 extends over 14 amino acids. The V gene end was trimmed by 4 bases and the J gene end by 2 bases; junction bases not matched to a gene: 3. CDR1 LNHNV and CDR2 YYDKDF come from the germline V gene (reference sequence). CDR3 sequence: CATSKDRGTYEQYF. The CDR3 DNA reads TGTGCCACCAGCAAAGACAGGGGGACCTACGAGCAGTACTTC.

This chain joins TRBV7-9 and TRBJ2-5; the match to TRBD2 covers 7 bases. CDR1 SEHNR and CDR2 FQNEAQ come from the germline V gene (reference sequence). J gave up 2 bases and V 5 bases, and 8 bases lay outside the gene matches. The CDR3 sequence is 15 residues long. In nucleotides, the CDR3 is TGTGCCAGCAGCCCCGGGGGAGCGGGACAAGAGACCCAGTACTTC. Translated: CASSPGGAGQETQYF.

The chain combines TRBV7-9 with TRBJ2-7; TRBD2 matches at 14 bases. Germline V gene lookup returns CDR1 SEHNR and CDR2 FQNEAQ (reference sequence). The junction had 11 bases not matched to a gene; V was cut back by 3 bases and J by 4 bases. CDR3 length: 18 residues. CDR3: CASSLGQYGTSGRYEQYF. The CDR3 bases are TGTGCCAGCAGCTTGGGCCAGTATGGGACTAGCGGGAGATACGAGCAGTACTTC.

This rearrangement joins TRBV30 to TRBJ2-5; D remains ambiguous. The CDR3 runs 12 residues. Trimming pared 2 bases from V and 4 bases from J, leaving 8 bases between. Germline V CDR1 and CDR2: GTSNPN, SVGIG (reference sequence). CDR3 loop: CAWSSHRETQYF. Here the CDR3 DNA reads TGTGCCTGGAGTTCCCATAGAGAGACCCAGTACTTC.

The J gene is TRBJ1-5, the V gene TRBV30; D may be TRBD1 (5 bases). This CDR3 contains 14 residues. In germline, CDR1 is GTSNPN, CDR2 SVGIG (reference sequence). Trimming left V 1 base short and J 4 bases short, with 11 bases between. Here the CDR3 DNA reads TGTGCCTGGAGTGCCGGGGGAGGGAATCAGCCCCAGCATTTT. This codes for CAWSAGGGNQPQHF.

V is TRBV7-8 and J is TRBJ1-1; D is undetermined. The CDR3 has 15 residues. Germline-derived CDR1 and CDR2 are SGHVS and FQNEAQ. V lost 1 base and J lost 0, with 9 bases in between. Here the CDR3 DNA reads TGTGCCAGCAGCTTAGGGCAGGCCATGAACACTGAAGCTTTCTTT. Encoded protein: CASSLGQAMNTEAFF.

This rearrangement joins TRBV7-9 to TRBJ2-2, with D possibly being TRBD1 (6 bases). Germline loops: CDR1 SEHNR, CDR2 FQNEAQ (reference sequence). Trimming removed 5 bases at V and 5 bases at J, with 15 bases between. The CDR3 loop spans 15 amino acids. CDR3 bases: TGTGCCAGCAGCAACCCGGGACAAAAGACCGGGGAGCTGTTTTTT. Encoded protein: CASSNPGQKTGELFF.

The chain joins TRBV28 to TRBJ1-1, with a tentative D call TRBD1 (6 bases). This CDR3 has 17 amino acids. The ends were cut back, 5 bases at V and 6 bases at J, with 25 bases in the middle. Per germline, CDR1 MDHEN and CDR2 SYDVKM. The CDR3 DNA reads as TGTGCCAGCAGTCCGCCGGGACACCCGTTTTTCTTAGCTGAAGCTTTCTTT. This encodes CASSPPGHPFFLAEAFF.

The chain employs TRBV19 and TRBJ1-2, with D hard to call. The V end was cut by 2 bases, the J end by 1 base, with 2 bases between. This CDR3 contains 12 residues. Germline V gene lookup returns CDR1 LNHDA and CDR2 SQIVND (reference sequence). The CDR3 nucleotides are TGTGCCAGTAGTATACATAACTATGGCTACACCTTC. It translates to CASSIHNYGYTF. Supplemented by reference TRBV19 and TRBJ1-2, the full variable domain reads DGGITQSPKYLFRKEGQNVTLSCEQNLNHDAMYWYRQDPGQGLRLIYYSQIVNDFQKGDIAEGYSVSREKKESFPLTVTSAQKNPTAFYLCASSIHNYGYTFGSGTRLTVV.

V is TRBV3-1 (or the pseudogene TRBV3-2) and J is TRBJ1-1; TRBD1 aligns across 10 bases. CDR1 is LGHDT, CDR2 YNNKEL, per germline (reference sequence). V lost 0 bases, J lost 6 bases, and 7 bases stayed unmatched. The CDR3 runs to 16 residues. CDR3 residues: CASSQDTGTGDSEAFF. In nucleotides, the CDR3 is TGTGCCAGCAGCCAAGACACCGGGACAGGGGACTCTGAAGCTTTCTTT.

V is TRBV11-3 and J is TRBJ2-1; D ambiguous. Per the germline V gene, CDR1 is SGHNT and CDR2 is YENEEA. The CDR3 extends over 15 amino acids. Between the trimmed V and J ends, which lost 5 bases and 5 bases, there was a span of 16 bases. The CDR3 nucleotides are TGTGCCAGCAGCAGCCCAGGCACCGACGACAATGAGCAGTTCTTC. Translation gives CASSSPGTDDNEQFF.

This clone was picked up a small number of times. The V and J genes are TRBV28 and TRBJ1-6; 9 nucleotides agree with TRBD1. Looked up from germline, CDR1 is MDHEN and CDR2 is SYDVKM. The CDR3 sequence is 17 residues long. J lost 8 bases, V lost 6 bases, and 14 bases had no gene match. The CDR3 coding sequence is TGTGCCAGCAGCCTCAACACGGGACAGGGAATCGATTCACCCCTCCACTTT. Amino acids: CASSLNTGQGIDSPLHF.

This chain connects TRBV5-4 to TRBJ2-7; weak D call: TRBD1 (6 bases). The CDR3 has 15 amino acids. Trimming took 0 bases from V and 5 from J, leaving 15 bases between them. The germline V gene encodes CDR1 SGHNT and CDR2 YYREEE (reference sequence). DNA for the CDR3: TGTGCCAGCAGCTTGGCGGCAGGGGTGAGGAACGAGCAGTACTTC. This sequence encodes CASSLAAGVRNEQYF.

This clone was detected only a few times. The chain couples TRBV10-3 to TRBJ1-1; the D gene is possibly TRBD1 (5 bases). In germline, CDR1 is ENHRY, CDR2 SYGVKD. The CDR3 has 14 residues. V was trimmed by 11 bases and J by 6 bases, leaving 22 bases between them. The CDR3 DNA reads TGTGCCGCGGGGGGAAAAACAGGAGTCCCTGAAGCTTTCTTT. This encodes CAAGGKTGVPEAFF.

The chain has TRBV7-6 and TRBJ2-1; 11 bases are shared with TRBD2. This CDR3 spans 16 amino acids. V lost 0 bases, J lost 7 bases, and 5 bases stayed unmatched. Germline V lookup: CDR1 SGHVS, CDR2 FNYEAQ. DNA for the CDR3: TGTGCCAGCAGCTTAGCTAGCGGGGGGGCATGGAATGAGCAGTTCTTC. It translates to CASSLASGGAWNEQFF.

This rearrangement joins TRBV6-5 to TRBJ1-3; no clear D gene. Germline V gives CDR1 MNHEY, CDR2 SVGAGI. CDR3 length: 15 amino acids. Trimming shortened V by 0 bases and J by 0 bases, and 6 bases separated the two germline ends. This CDR3 is CASSYSIDSGNTIYF. The CDR3 bases are TGTGCCAGCAGTTACTCGATAGACTCTGGAAACACCATATATTTT.

This clone has just one count. The gene calls are TRBV5-1 and TRBJ1-5; TRBD1 matches 7 bases. V was pared by 5 bases and J by 2 bases, with 7 bases of the junction left unmatched. The CDR3 length is 15 residues. Germline CDR1 and CDR2: SGHRS and YFSETQ. The CDR3: CASRPTGTGNQPQHF. The CDR3 DNA follows: TGCGCCAGCAGACCTACCGGGACAGGCAATCAGCCCCAGCATTTT.

The CDR3 loop is CASTPGTSANNEQFF. The CDR3 DNA is TGTGCCAGCACCCCCGGGACTAGCGCCAACAATGAGCAGTTCTTC. The chain links TRBV2 to TRBJ2-1, with TRBD2 matching 10 bases. This CDR3 has 15 amino acids. Germline CDR1 SNHLY, CDR2 FYNNEI. Unmatched junction bases numbered 8, after V lost 7 bases and J lost 5 bases.

This clone was observed a single time. The chain couples TRBV4-1 to TRBJ1-1, with a possible D match to TRBD1 (6 bases). The germline V and J ends were trimmed by 3 bases and 3 bases, with 14 bases remaining between them. Germline values: CDR1 MGHRA, CDR2 YSYEKL. This CDR3 has 15 amino acids. CDR3 bases: TGCGCCAGCAGCCATCCTATTACAGGGCACACTGAAGCTTTCTTT. Its translation: CASSHPITGHTEAFF.

The chain couples TRBV30 to TRBJ1-6; 8 bases line up with TRBD1. CDR1 GTSNPN and CDR2 SVGIG come from the germline V gene (reference sequence). The CDR3 consists of 15 residues. The V and J ends lost 1 base and 10 bases, in that order; junction bases with no gene match: 9. The chain's CDR3 is CAWSDGPGGLSPLHF. CDR3 in DNA: TGTGCCTGGAGTGACGGGCCAGGGGGCTTGTCACCCCTCCACTTT. Full variable domain (outside the CDR3, taken from reference TRBV30 and TRBJ1-6): SQTIHQWPATLVQPVGSPLSLECTVEGTSNPNLYWYRQAAGRGLQLLFYSVGIGQISSEVPQNLSASRPQDRQFILSSKKLLLSDSGFYLCAWSDGPGGLSPLHFGNGTRLTVT.

The chain recombines TRBV15 with TRBJ2-5; 9 nucleotides agree with TRBD2. Germline V gives CDR1 LNHNV, CDR2 YYDKDF (reference sequence). There are 18 residues in the CDR3. Trimming at V came to 0 bases and at J to 4 bases, leaving 12 bases not matched to a gene. DNA of the CDR3: TGTGCCACCAGCAGAGATTACCCCGTAGCGGGGGTTTCAGAGACCCAGTACTTC. Translation gives CATSRDYPVAGVSETQYF.

The chain employs TRBV14 and TRBJ1-1; D might be TRBD1 (6 bases). Germline lookup yields CDR1 SGHDN and CDR2 FVKESK. The CDR3 runs 20 residues. V was pared by 1 base and J by 0 bases, with 24 bases between. CDR3 protein: CASSQAPRGGFQPMNTEAFF. In DNA, the CDR3 is TGTGCCAGCAGCCAAGCCCCAAGGGGGGGCTTCCAACCCATGAACACTGAAGCTTTCTTT.

The V and J genes are TRBV7-9 and TRBJ2-2, with D unresolved. The CDR3 has 19 residues. Germline assignment: CDR1 SEHNR and CDR2 FQNEAQ (reference sequence). The germline V and J ends were trimmed by 4 bases and 0 bases, with 21 bases remaining between them. The CDR3 region has the DNA TGTGCCAGCAGCTCCCGTAAAAATGCGCGCCTCTCGAACACCGGGGAGCTGTTTTTT. The encoded protein is CASSSRKNARLSNTGELFF.

CDR3 bases: TGCGCCAGCAGCTTTACAGGGGGCCCGAATCAGCCCCAGCATTTT. Translation: CASSFTGGPNQPQHF. V usage is TRBV5-1 and J usage is TRBJ1-5; 9 bases align to TRBD1. With V trimmed by 2 bases and J by 4 bases, 4 bases remained unmatched. CDR3 size: 15 residues. Germline V CDR1 and CDR2: SGHRS, YFSETQ. The entire variable domain, with the rest obtained from reference TRBV5-1 and TRBJ1-5, is as follows: KAGVTQTPRYLIKTRGQQVTLSCSPISGHRSVSWYQQTPGQGLQFLFEYFSETQRNKGNFPGRFSGRQFSNSRSEMNVSTLELGDSALYLCASSFTGGPNQPQHFGDGTRLSIL.

This clone was detected only once. The rearrangement joins TRBV6-5 to TRBJ1-1; D is possibly TRBD1 (5 bases). V lost 7 bases to trimming and J lost 1 base, with 10 bases between them. Germline-derived CDR1 and CDR2 are MNHEY and SVGAGI. The CDR3 is made up of 13 amino acids. The CDR3 bases are TGTGCCAGCATGAGGGGAGGGAACACTGAAGCTTTCTTT. Amino acid sequence: CASMRGGNTEAFF.

The genes are TRBV16 and TRBJ1-2; no definite D call. V shed 1 base and J shed 6 bases, with 9 bases lying between them. Germline values: CDR1 KGHSY, CDR2 FQNENV. This CDR3 has 13 residues. Here the CDR3 reads CASSQLRENGYTF. The CDR3 DNA reads as TGTGCCAGCAGCCAATTGAGGGAGAATGGCTACACCTTC. Drawing the rest from reference TRBV16 and TRBJ1-2, the complete variable domain is GEEVAQTPKHLVRGEGQKAKLYCAPIKGHSYVFWYQQVLKNEFKFLISFQNENVFDETGMPKERFSAKCLPNSPCSLEIQATKLEDSAVYFCASSQLRENGYTFGSGTRLTVV.

This sequence joins TRBV19 and TRBJ1-2, with TRBD1 identical over 7 bases. Germline values: CDR1 LNHDA, CDR2 SQIVND (reference sequence). V gave up 5 bases and J gave up 4 bases; unmatched junction bases: 10. The CDR3 contains 15 residues. CDR3 in amino acids: CASSSPGQRFYGYTF. The CDR3 DNA is TGTGCCAGTAGTTCACCGGGACAGCGCTTCTATGGCTACACCTTC.